This T cell receptor (beta chain) was obtained from a study of blood T cell repertoires in COVID-19. Study in general: In each case, the material was cDNA or gDNA derived from T cells, B-cell-depleted T cells, or PBMCs.

Authors' methods: Amplification of reference gene primers provided the estimated nucleated cell counts. Clones were read by immunoSEQ multiplex PCR, and TCRdb kept only the in-frame ones, dropping some. V, J and clone size are taken as reported in that table, and D and trimming were inferred from the DNA itself. The sample carries about 140,000 clones, approximately 80% recorded once. This clone is a singleton in its sample. The sequencing input was peripheral blood. This sequence originates from a woman aged 55 to 70 with acute or convalescent COVID-19.

The CDR3 loop reads CASSFSGLAGGYNTGELFF. DNA for the CDR3: TGTGCCAGCAGCTTTTCGGGACTAGCGGGAGGGTACAACACCGGGGAGCTGTTTTTT. The V call is TRBV11-2, the J call TRBJ2-2; 16 bases agree with TRBD2. The trim removed 3 bases at V and 2 bases at J, leaving 6 bases unmatched. The CDR3 length is 19 residues. CDR1 is SGHAT, CDR2 FQNNGV, per germline.